The next 10 T cell receptor beta chains were all read from a single sample in a study of T cells in Graves' hyperthyroidism and ophthalmopathy. Amplified regions were TCR beta CDR3 sequences from RNA transcripts. First-round RT-PCR of the TCR CDR3 relied on the HTBI primer set. Using its own MiXCR run on the multiplex PCR reads, TCRdb lists one record per CDR3 protein. This repertoire shows around 610,000 distinct CDR3 sequences, about 15% found once; its top ten account for approximately 4.2%. The sample comprised blood. These receptors were taken from a woman aged 40-49 years with Graves' ophthalmopathy.

This clonotype was seen only a few times. The DNA for the CDR3 is TGTGCCTCCAAGAGACTCGCGGGAGGAATCAATGAGCAGTTCTTC. This encodes CASKRLAGGINEQFF. The chain joins TRBV30 to TRBJ2-1, with TRBD2 identical over 8 bases. CDR3 length equals 15 residues. The J segment lost 6 bases and the V segment lost 7 bases, leaving 14 bases of the junction unmatched. Germline V CDR1 and CDR2: GTSNPN, SVGIG (reference sequence).

V usage is TRBV12-3 or TRBV12-4 and J usage is TRBJ1-5, with 11 bases fitting TRBD1. The CDR3 has 17 residues. V shed 5 bases, J shed 3 bases, and the junction held 9 bases outside the gene matches. The CDR3 sequence is CASSPGGTGGNNQPQHF. CDR3 DNA sequence: TGTGCCAGCAGTCCCGGAGGGACAGGGGGGAACAATCAGCCCCAGCATTTT.

At least ten counts were recorded for this clonotype. The chain employs TRBV6-5 and TRBJ2-2, with D possibly being TRBD2 (6 bases). Germline V gene data show CDR1 as MNHEY and CDR2 as SVGAGI. V lost 0 bases to trimming and J lost 2 bases, with 10 bases between them. The CDR3 consists of 16 residues. CDR3 nucleotides: TGTGCCAGCAGTTACTCACCTAGCGCCAACACCGGGGAGCTGTTTTTT. Translating gives CASSYSPSANTGELFF.

This clonotype has a count of ten or more. The rearrangement joins TRBV29-1 to TRBJ2-5; D possibly corresponds to TRBD1 (6 bases). Per the germline V gene, CDR1 is SQVTM and CDR2 is ANQGSEA. The CDR3 contains 15 residues. V was pared by 3 bases and J by 0 bases, with 14 bases between. The CDR3 DNA reads as TGCAGCGTTGAGAGGGACAACTGGTACCAAGAGACCCAGTACTTC. This encodes CSVERDNWYQETQYF.

At least ten counts were recorded for this clonotype. The chain links TRBV29-1 to TRBJ2-5; 7 bases match TRBD1. The germline CDR1 and CDR2 sequences are SQVTM and ANQGSEA. J lost 4 bases, V lost 6 bases, and 8 bases had no gene match. This CDR3 region has 13 residues. The CDR3 bases are TGCAGCGTCATATTCAACAGGGGAGAGACCCAGTACTTC. Amino acid sequence: CSVIFNRGETQYF.

This clonotype was observed many times. This chain uses TRBV7-2 with TRBJ2-7, with D perhaps matching TRBD2 (7 bases). V was shortened by 2 bases and J by 2 bases, with 16 bases between the two germline ends. Germline V gene lookup returns CDR1 SGHTA and CDR2 FQGNSA. The CDR3 totals 16 residues. CDR3 bases: TGTGCCAGCAGCTTATCGGGGGCGGGGGCCGCCTACGAGCAGTACTTC. Translating gives CASSLSGAGAAYEQYF.

This clonotype was counted ten times or more. The chain recombines TRBV12-3 or TRBV12-4 with TRBJ2-7, with D hard to call. The CDR3 is 12 residues long. V lost 4 bases and J lost 4, with 8 bases in between. This CDR3 is CASSSNTYEQYF. The DNA of the CDR3 is TGTGCCAGCAGTTCGAATACATACGAGCAGTACTTC.

This clonotype appeared many times. V gene TRBV28 combines with J gene TRBJ1-1; 7 bases fit TRBD1. Germline CDR1 and CDR2: MDHEN and SYDVKM. With 2 bases clipped from V and 7 bases from J, the junction kept 4 bases outside the gene matches. The CDR3 loop spans 13 amino acids. CDR3 in DNA: TGTGCCAGCAGTTTACGCGACAGGGTTGAAGCTTTCTTT. Amino acid sequence: CASSLRDRVEAFF.

This clonotype was recorded many times. This rearrangement joins TRBV30 to TRBJ1-1; D is undetermined. Germline CDR1 and CDR2: GTSNPN and SVGIG (reference sequence). V was trimmed by 3 bases and J by 4 bases, leaving 15 bases between them. This CDR3 spans 14 amino acids. CDR3 residues: CAWSRTGGLTEAFF. CDR3 bases: TGTGCCTGGAGCCGGACCGGTGGGCTCACTGAAGCTTTCTTT.

In this sample, this clonotype turned up a few times. The rearrangement joins TRBV28 to TRBJ2-5, with D hard to call. The CDR3 spans 15 residues. Germline-derived CDR1 and CDR2 are MDHEN and SYDVKM. V was clipped by 7 bases and J by 2 bases, with 17 bases between them. The CDR3 here is CASTTSLAVQETQYF. The CDR3 DNA sequence: TGTGCCAGCACCACAAGCTTGGCGGTACAAGAGACCCAGTACTTC.